This entry concerns a single T cell receptor (beta chain). Its antigen remains unidentified. The V and J ends lost 4 bases and 1 base respectively, with 5 bases between them. The germline V gene encodes CDR1 MNHNY and CDR2 SVGAGI (reference sequence). The CDR3 is 14 residues long. These data are taken from a study of graft-versus-host responses after intestinal transplantation. Study at large: After anti-thymocyte globulin induction, recipients took tacrolimus and steroids for 3 to 4 years.

Clones were sequenced by immunoSEQ multiplex PCR, and TCRdb holds only the in-frame ones, with some missing. The sample lists about 89,000 clones, around 92% occurring once. The sample was unstimulated CD4+ T cells sorted from spleen or lymph node cells, taken before intestinal transplant. This TCR was sampled from a human donor who received an intestinal transplant. The chain is built from TRBV6-6 and TRBJ2-6; the D is unclear. The CDR3 loop reads CASSSLSGANVLTF. Written as DNA, the CDR3 is TGTGCCAGCAGTTCATTGTCTGGGGCCAACGTCCTGACTTTC.